This T cell receptor (beta chain) was documented in a study of blood T cell repertoires in COVID-19. Overall study context: From the United States, Italy and Spain came samples of acute and convalescent COVID-19. PBMCs, B-cell-depleted T cells, or T cells provided the cDNA or gDNA that made up the material.

As originally analysed: How many nucleated cells were present was estimated from reference gene primer amplification. TCRdb's copy holds only in-frame clones and misses some; the assay was immunoSEQ multiplex PCR. The V and J calls and clone size are taken from that table; D and trimming were inferred from the DNA. The data show roughly 480,000 clones, 89% seen once. V was pared by 3 bases and J by 1 base, with 9 bases of the junction left unmatched. The germline gives CDR1 SGHRS, CDR2 YFSETQ. This CDR3 spans 16 amino acids. Sequencing used peripheral blood. The chain links TRBV5-1 to TRBJ1-1; 7 bases line up with TRBD1. The sequence was collected from a man between 18 and 35 years old with COVID-19, enrolled during active disease. This CDR3 reads CASSSALTGANTEAFF. In nucleotides, the CDR3 is TGCGCCAGCAGCTCCGCCTTAACAGGGGCGAACACTGAAGCTTTCTTT.